This record looks at one T cell receptor (beta chain) sequence and its context. The source of the sample is a study of cytomegalovirus exposure and HLA in healthy donors. Overall study: The 90 to 150 validation repertoires used a platform that matched the one used for the approximately 670 first-cohort repertoires, as a later analysis reported.

Data came from immunoSEQ multiplex PCR; TCRdb stores just in-frame clones and leaves some out. The data hold about 130,000 clones, with around 86% observed a single time. Germline CDR1 GTSNPN, CDR2 SVGIG (reference sequence). V lost 4 bases to trimming and J lost 2 bases; unmatched junction nucleotides: 4. The CDR3 extends over 13 amino acids. The chain is built from TRBV30 and TRBJ1-2; 7 bases map to TRBD1. The TCR was taken from a woman aged 18-29 years in good health and CMV-seronegative. Sequencing input: PBMCs. CDR3 bases: TGTGCCTGGAAGAGGACAGGAAACTATGGCTACACCTTC. Its protein product is CAWKRTGNYGYTF.